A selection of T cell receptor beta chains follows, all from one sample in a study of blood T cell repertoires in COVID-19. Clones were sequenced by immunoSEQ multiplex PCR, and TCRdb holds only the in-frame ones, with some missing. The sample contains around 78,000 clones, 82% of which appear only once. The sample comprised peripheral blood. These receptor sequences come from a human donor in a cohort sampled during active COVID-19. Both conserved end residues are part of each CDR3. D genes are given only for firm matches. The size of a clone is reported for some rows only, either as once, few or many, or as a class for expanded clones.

TGCGCCAGCAGCCAAGAATTTTTAGAGTACGAAAACATTCAGTACTTC	CASSQEFLEYENIQYF	once	TRBV4-3	-	TRBJ2-4
TGTGCCAGCAGCGAGACAGGGCGACAAGATACGCAGTATTTT	CASSETGRQDTQYF	-	TRBV21-1	-	TRBJ2-3
TGTGCCAGCTACCCCGGCAGGCTAAACACTGAAGCTTTCTTT	CASYPGRLNTEAFF	once	TRBV6-5	-	TRBJ1-1
TGTGCCAGCAAACTCGACGGCCCCGGGGGCTACACCTTC	CASKLDGPGGYTF	-	TRBV2	-	TRBJ1-2
TGTGCTAGTGGTTTGGTGGGGCGGTACGAGCAGTACTTC	CASGLVGRYEQYF	-	TRBV12-5	-	TRBJ2-7
TGTGCCAGCAGCCTGACTACTAGCGGGGGGAACACGAATGAGCAGTTCTTC	CASSLTTSGGNTNEQFF	-	TRBV7-9	TRBD2	TRBJ2-1
TGTGCCAGCAGCTTGAGACAGGCAACCTACGAGCAGTACTTC	CASSLRQATYEQYF	-	TRBV5-4	-	TRBJ2-7
TGTGCCAGCAGCGTAGCTACGGGGGGGGCAGATACGCAGTATTTT	CASSVATGGADTQYF	-	TRBV9	TRBD2	TRBJ2-3
TGTGCCAGCAGTTACGCCGAGGGGGAGCAGCCCCAGCATTTT	CASSYAEGEQPQHF	-	TRBV6-5	-	TRBJ1-5
TGTGCCAGCAGCCAACTCGCGGCTCCCGTATCCCTCCACTTT	CASSQLAAPVSLHF	-	TRBV3-1/TRBV3-2	-	TRBJ1-6
TGTGCCAGCAGTTACTCTGGGACAGGGGGGTCACCCCTCCACTTT	CASSYSGTGGSPLHF	few	TRBV6-5	TRBD1	TRBJ1-6
TGTGCCAGCTCGCCGGGGACAGCCCTCGCGTACGAGCAGTACTTC	CASSPGTALAYEQYF	-	TRBV18	TRBD1	TRBJ2-7
TGCGCCAGCAGCTTGGCAGGCAACTCTGGAAACACCATATATTTT	CASSLAGNSGNTIYF	-	TRBV5-1	-	TRBJ1-3
TGTGCCAGCAGTTTCCTTCATCAGCCCCAGCATTTT	CASSFLHQPQHF	-	TRBV6-6	-	TRBJ1-5